Listed below are T cell receptor beta chains from one sample, sequenced in a study of metastatic and nonmetastatic thyroid tumors. With MiXCR, TCRdb reprocessed the PCR reads. The sample holds 12,000 or so clones, more than 20% seen once. Sequencing input: blood. The receptors here all came from a male donor with papillary thyroid cancer or a benign thyroid nodule (not recorded which). Some clones in this sample may be carry-over from other donors' samples. Each CDR3 is given with its conserved first and last residue. D genes are given only for firm matches.

V gene	J gene	D gene	CDR3 protein
TRBV6-4	TRBJ2-7	TRBD2	CASRDQRGLVPPYEQYF
TRBV12-3/TRBV12-4	TRBJ2-3	TRBD2	CASSWTSGSTDTQYF
TRBV19	TRBJ2-1	TRBD2	CASSTASGGGISEQFF
TRBV7-2	TRBJ2-2	NA	CASSLPASTGELFF
TRBV9	TRBJ2-2	TRBD2	CASSVEAGGTVLSSGELFF
TRBV6-1	TRBJ1-2	TRBD1	CASSEEGNRGYGYTF
TRBV24-1	TRBJ2-3	TRBD1	CATSVGDSRTDTQYF
TRBV5-1	TRBJ2-2	TRBD2	CASSESLLGLEGELFF
TRBV27	TRBJ2-7	NA	CASSETVGITYEQYF
TRBV6-6	TRBJ1-6	TRBD1	CASSYGDSRDGPLHF
TRBV27	TRBJ2-3	TRBD2	CASSFLSRGRAADTQYF
TRBV6-2/TRBV6-3	TRBJ2-1	NA	CASSYTGERYNEQFF
TRBV12-3/TRBV12-4	TRBJ1-6	NA	CASSTRGDNSPLHF
TRBV27	TRBJ1-5	NA	CASGGFNSNQPQHF
TRBV18	TRBJ2-1	NA	CASSPEHGVNEQFF
TRBV7-9	TRBJ2-1	TRBD2	CASSRTSGSNEQFF
TRBV5-1	TRBJ1-2	NA	CASSLGGAGPYGYTF
TRBV6-2/TRBV6-3	TRBJ2-1	NA	CASSYDIYNEQFF
TRBV4-2	TRBJ2-7	NA	CASSQDKGVGDEQYF
TRBV28	TRBJ1-2	NA	CASSILPGTKGYTF
TRBV11-3	TRBJ2-3	TRBD1	CASSWTGGPDTQYF
TRBV19	TRBJ2-7	NA	CASSRRTDTYYEQYF
TRBV6-1	TRBJ2-7	TRBD2	CASSDSAGGYHEQYF
TRBV5-4	TRBJ2-7	NA	CASSFSPSYEQYF
TRBV18	TRBJ2-7	NA	CASSPQGVEQYF
TRBV7-2	TRBJ2-7	NA	CASSLGTGGPYEQYF
TRBV20-1	TRBJ2-7	NA	CSASTDSYEQYF
TRBV20-1	TRBJ2-7	NA	CSARGRDSYEQYF
TRBV6-1	TRBJ2-7	TRBD2	CASTRGTIYEQYF
TRBV6-2/TRBV6-3	TRBJ2-5	TRBD2	CASSYREEETQYF
TRBV7-9	TRBJ2-3	TRBD1	CASSPGTASDTQYF
TRBV5-1	TRBJ2-7	NA	CASSLSVAAYEQYF
TRBV20-1	TRBJ2-5	NA	CSARDGGKETQYF
TRBV9	TRBJ2-1	TRBD2	CASSARPTSGRANEQFF
TRBV7-8	TRBJ2-2	NA	CASSRGKGLNTGELFF
TRBV19	TRBJ2-7	NA	CASTGLDSLGAYEQYF
TRBV6-6	TRBJ1-1	TRBD1	CASSYPTGEQAFF
TRBV12-3/TRBV12-4	TRBJ2-2	TRBD2	CASSPWGGGRTGELFF
TRBV7-8	TRBJ2-3	NA	CASSLVRRESDTQYF
TRBV19	TRBJ2-1	NA	CASSITQGGYNEQFF
TRBV30	TRBJ2-2	TRBD2	CAWSSGKTGELFF
TRBV6-1	TRBJ2-3	NA	CASSEGRERTDTQYF
TRBV25-1	TRBJ2-2	NA	CASSGHREVGELFF
TRBV6-2/TRBV6-3	TRBJ2-1	TRBD2	CASSLAGGPNEQFF
TRBV12-3/TRBV12-4	TRBJ1-5	NA	CASSPRGVDFQPQHF
TRBV15	TRBJ1-3	NA	CATSRDHGSSGNTIYF
TRBV29-1	TRBJ2-7	TRBD1	CSVVPDGQGHEQYF
TRBV6-1	TRBJ1-1	TRBD1	CASRVGQGNTEAFF
TRBV11-2	TRBJ1-4	NA	CASSLVFGIREKLFF
TRBV30	TRBJ2-1	NA	CAWSLFTASNEQFF
TRBV14	TRBJ1-2	TRBD1	CASSGQGIYGYTF